Below, 20 T cell receptor beta chains from the same sample are listed, as sequenced in a study of T cell responses to AZD1222 COVID-19 vaccine. Only in-frame clones appear in the TCRdb table, and some are missing; sequencing was by immunoSEQ multiplex PCR. The data show some 150,000 clones, with just over 90% seen just once and approximately 3.9% held by the top ten. Sequencing used peripheral blood, obtained on day 0 of AZD1222 vaccination. Receptors were obtained from an adult in good health.

The CDR3 is CASSSNRGSGGKKLFF. CDR3 DNA sequence: TGTGCCAGCAGCTCAAACAGGGGATCAGGTGGGAAAAAACTGTTTTTT. This chain connects TRBV9 to TRBJ1-4, with TRBD1 identical over 7 bases. Germline CDR1 SGDLS, CDR2 YYNGEE. The CDR3 has 16 amino acids. Losses at the gene ends were 4 bases for V and 9 bases for J; bases not matched to a gene: 15. The entire variable domain, with the rest obtained from reference TRBV9 and TRBJ1-4, is as follows: DSGVTQTPKHLITATGQRVTLRCSPRSGDLSVYWYQQSLDQGLQFLIQYYNGEERAKGNILERFSAQQFPDLHSELNLSSLELGDSALYFCASSSNRGSGGKKLFFGSGTQLSVL.

The CDR3 DNA reads as TGTGCCAGCAGCGTCCGCAGGGTAAGCTCCTACAATGAGCAGTTCTTC. As protein: CASSVRRVSSYNEQFF. The chain joins TRBV11-2 to TRBJ2-1, with D tentatively TRBD1 (5 bases). Looked up from germline, CDR1 is SGHAT and CDR2 is FQNNGV. The V and J ends lost 5 bases and 0 bases respectively, with 14 bases between them. The CDR3 spans 16 residues.

This chain links TRBV28 with TRBJ1-5; 11 bases are a match to TRBD1. This CDR3 has 19 residues. V dropped 0 bases and J dropped 0; count of bases not matched to a gene: 7. Germline V lookup: CDR1 MDHEN, CDR2 SYDVKM. This CDR3 is CASSLWTGTGGYSNQPQHF. The CDR3 DNA reads as TGTGCCAGCAGTTTATGGACCGGGACAGGGGGTTATAGCAATCAGCCCCAGCATTTT.

J is TRBJ2-1 and V is TRBV7-2, with D unresolved. Between the trimmed V and J ends, which lost 5 bases and 12 bases, there was a span of 14 bases. The germline V gene has CDR1 SGHTA and CDR2 FQGNSA. There are 12 residues in the CDR3. The CDR3 protein is CASSPEPYGQFF. The CDR3 nucleotides are TGTGCCAGCAGCCCCGAGCCCTATGGGCAGTTCTTC.

The chain joins TRBV7-6 to TRBJ1-1; the D is unclear. The germline V gene has CDR1 SGHVS and CDR2 FNYEAQ. Deletions cut 3 bases from V and 1 base from J, with 9 bases between. The CDR3 is made up of 14 amino acids. The CDR3 nucleotides are TGTGCCAGCAGCTTCGCACCGGGGAACACTGAAGCTTTCTTT. Translation: CASSFAPGNTEAFF.

V usage is TRBV6-5 and J usage is TRBJ2-2; weak D call: TRBD2 (7 bases). From germline, CDR1 is MNHEY and CDR2 SVGAGI. Trimming left V 8 bases short and J 0 bases short, with 13 bases between. This CDR3 contains 15 residues. The chain's CDR3 is CASLKGGANTGELFF. DNA for the CDR3: TGTGCCAGCCTAAAGGGGGGGGCGAACACCGGGGAGCTGTTTTTT.

This chain joins TRBV5-1 and TRBJ2-3; tentative D call: TRBD1 (5 bases). Deletions cut 0 bases from V and 6 bases from J, with 17 bases between. The germline CDR1 and CDR2 sequences are SGHRS and YFSETQ. This CDR3 region has 16 residues. CDR3 nucleotides: TGCGCCAGCAGCTTGGACGTGCCGCTTAAGGGGGATACGCAGTATTTT. Its protein product is CASSLDVPLKGDTQYF.

The chain joins TRBV19 to TRBJ1-4, with TRBD1 as a possible D gene (5 bases). Germline assignment: CDR1 LNHDA and CDR2 SQIVND (reference sequence). V was trimmed by 9 bases and J by 5 bases, leaving 16 bases between them. This CDR3 region has 14 residues. As DNA, the CDR3 is TGTGCCAGCGCCCTTGGGGCAGGGAATGAAAAACTGTTTTTT. It yields the protein CASALGAGNEKLFF.

This sequence joins TRBV6-2 or TRBV6-3 and TRBJ1-3; D gene uncertain. The V end lost 0 bases, the J end lost 4 bases, and 7 bases lay between the germline ends. The germline V gene has CDR1 MNHEY and CDR2 SVGEGT. The length of the CDR3 is 14 residues. In DNA form, the CDR3 reads TGTGCCAGCAGTTACTCGGGTGGAGGAAACACCATATATTTT. Amino acid sequence: CASSYSGGGNTIYF.

V is TRBV27 and J is TRBJ1-5; D is undetermined. The germline V gene has CDR1 MNHEY and CDR2 SMNVEV (reference sequence). Trimming cost V 2 bases and J 4 bases, with 6 bases left between them. The CDR3 is 13 amino acids. CDR3 region: CASSLTWNQPQHF. The CDR3 region has the DNA TGTGCCAGCAGTTTAACGTGGAATCAGCCCCAGCATTTT.

This chain uses TRBV30 with TRBJ1-6, with TRBD1 as a possible D gene (6 bases). This CDR3 has 13 residues. The germline gives CDR1 GTSNPN, CDR2 SVGIG (reference sequence). The CDR3 reads CGQASSYNSPLHF. The CDR3 bases are TGTGGACAGGCCAGCTCCTATAATTCACCCCTCCACTTT.

The V and J genes are TRBV20-1 and TRBJ2-7, with D perhaps TRBD1 (5 bases). V shed 7 bases and J shed 3 bases, with 10 bases lying between them. Germline assignment: CDR1 DFQATT and CDR2 SNEGSKA (reference sequence). The CDR3 consists of 11 residues. CDR3 in amino acids: CSVPRDYEQYF. In DNA form, the CDR3 reads TGCAGTGTCCCCAGGGACTACGAGCAGTACTTC.

The CDR3 coding sequence is TGTGCCAGCAGCTCCATTTTGCCAGTGAACACTGAAGCTTTCTTT. The encoded protein is CASSSILPVNTEAFF. The rearrangement links TRBV7-9 to TRBJ1-1, with D unresolved. Germline assignment: CDR1 SEHNR and CDR2 FQNEAQ (reference sequence). Trimming pared 4 bases from V and 0 bases from J, leaving 12 bases between. This CDR3 region has 15 residues.

The V gene is TRBV3-1 (or the pseudogene TRBV3-2), the J gene TRBJ2-3, with 9 bases identical to TRBD1. The ends lost 2 bases at V and 4 bases at J; junction bases unmatched: 7. Germline V lookup: CDR1 LGHDT, CDR2 YNNKEL (reference sequence). This CDR3 is built from 16 residues. CDR3 sequence (DNA): TGTGCCAGCAGCCAAAGTACAGGGGGCGCTTCAGATACGCAGTATTTT. This encodes CASSQSTGGASDTQYF.

The table lists this clone with a count of one. The chain has TRBV7-9 and TRBJ2-5; possibly TRBD1 for D (6 bases). The germline V gene has CDR1 SEHNR and CDR2 FQNEAQ (reference sequence). CDR3 length: 14 amino acids. V was trimmed by 4 bases and J by 5 bases, leaving 14 bases between them. CDR3 DNA sequence: TGTGCCAGCAGCTCAAGGGGGTTCTTGGAGACCCAGTACTTC. This codes for CASSSRGFLETQYF. The variable domain in full, completed from reference TRBV7-9 and TRBJ2-5, reads DTGVSQNPRHKITKRGQNVTFRCDPISEHNRLYWYRQTLGQGPEFLTYFQNEAQLEKSRLLSDRFSAERPKGSFSTLEIQRTEQGDSAMYLCASSSRGFLETQYFGPGTRLLVL.

This clone has just one count. The chain employs TRBV7-9 and TRBJ1-6; a possible D gene is TRBD1 (6 bases). This CDR3 has 15 amino acids. V dropped 3 bases and J dropped 7 bases, with 13 bases sitting between them. Germline CDR1 is SEHNR and CDR2 is FQNEAQ (reference sequence). The CDR3 DNA reads TGTGCCAGCAGCTTCTTGGGGGCCCGGAATTCACCCCTCCACTTT. Encoded protein: CASSFLGARNSPLHF.

This chain connects TRBV9 to TRBJ2-1; either TRBD1 or TRBD2 may fit D (5 bases each). Trimming removed 3 bases from V and 5 bases from J, with 12 bases in between. Germline lookup yields CDR1 SGDLS and CDR2 YYNGEE. The CDR3 loop spans 14 amino acids. CDR3 protein: CASSDAGTDNEQFF. CDR3 coding DNA: TGTGCCAGCAGCGACGCCGGGACGGACAATGAGCAGTTCTTC.

This clone was observed once. At one of its ends the junction is not consistent with the germline gene, which may arise from a read error. The V gene is TRBV6-5, the J gene TRBJ2-4; 8 bases are shared with TRBD2. This CDR3 is 15 amino acids long. In germline, CDR1 is MNHEY, CDR2 SVGAGI. The CDR3 bases are TGTGCCAGCAGTGACTCCGGGACTAGTCTCAACATTCAGTACTTC. Its protein product is CASSDSGTSLNIQYF.

CDR3 sequence: CASSYRLAGGPGTQYF. DNA for the CDR3: TGTGCCAGCAGTTACAGATTAGCGGGAGGCCCAGGGACCCAGTACTTC. The rearrangement links TRBV6-2 or TRBV6-3 to TRBJ2-5; 10 nucleotides align to TRBD2. Germline CDR1 reads MNHEY; CDR2 reads SVGEGT. This CDR3 has 16 amino acids. V trimming: 2 bases; J trimming: 7 bases; junction bases outside the gene matches: 10.

The chain is built from TRBV6-5 and TRBJ2-5; 11 bases are shared with TRBD2. V shed 6 bases and J 3 bases; nucleotides not matched to a gene: 3. The CDR3 is 14 residues long. Germline V gene sequence: CDR1 MNHEY, CDR2 SVGAGI. The CDR3 protein is CASSLGLAEETQYF. The CDR3 nucleotides are TGTGCCAGCAGCCTGGGACTAGCGGAAGAGACCCAGTACTTC.